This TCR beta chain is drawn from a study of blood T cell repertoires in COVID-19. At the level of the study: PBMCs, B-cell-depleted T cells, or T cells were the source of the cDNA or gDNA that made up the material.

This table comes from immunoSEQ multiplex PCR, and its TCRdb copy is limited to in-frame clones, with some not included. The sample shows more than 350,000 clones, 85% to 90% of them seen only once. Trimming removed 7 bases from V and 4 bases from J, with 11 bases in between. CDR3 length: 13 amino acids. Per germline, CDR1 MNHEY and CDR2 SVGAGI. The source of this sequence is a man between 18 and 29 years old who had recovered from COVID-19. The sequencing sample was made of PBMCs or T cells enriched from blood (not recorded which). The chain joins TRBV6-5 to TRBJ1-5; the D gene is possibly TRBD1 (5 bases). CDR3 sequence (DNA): TGTGCCAGCACCACCGGGGGAAATCAGCCCCAGCATTTT. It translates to CASTTGGNQPQHF.